This T cell receptor (beta chain) was profiled in a study of blood T cell repertoires in COVID-19. Study overall: The samples span acute and convalescent COVID-19 from the United States, Italy and Spain. In each case, the material was cDNA or gDNA derived from T cells, B-cell-depleted T cells, or PBMCs.

Assay used: immunoSEQ multiplex PCR; TCRdb lists only in-frame clones, some missing. This table has 25,000 to 35,000 clones, about 80% appearing once. CDR3 length: 13 residues. The germline CDR1 and CDR2 sequences are GTSNPN and SVGIG (reference sequence). V was shortened by 1 base and J by 8 bases, with 14 bases between the two germline ends. Specimen: peripheral blood. This chain joins TRBV30 and TRBJ1-2; a weak D match, TRBD1 (5 bases). The receptor was isolated from a woman aged 80 or over with acute or convalescent COVID-19. The CDR3 protein is CAWSEGTFGGYTF. The CDR3 DNA sequence: TGTGCCTGGAGTGAGGGGACTTTTGGGGGCTACACCTTC.